This T cell receptor beta chain was sequenced during a study of blood T cell repertoires in COVID-19. The germline V gene has CDR1 MNHNS and CDR2 SASEGT. The CDR3 spans 18 residues. Trimming took 2 bases from V and 6 from J; bases not matched to a gene: 11. Produced via immunoSEQ multiplex PCR; TCRdb's table is partial and in-frame only. The sample lists more than 250,000 clones; around 87% were seen once. V is TRBV6-1 and J is TRBJ1-5; 12 bases match TRBD1. The source is a man in his fifties or sixties with active or convalescent COVID-19. The sequenced material came from peripheral blood. CDR3 protein: CASSENFPGTGGGQPQHF. In DNA form, the CDR3 reads TGTGCCAGCAGTGAAAACTTCCCGGGGACAGGGGGCGGTCAGCCCCAGCATTTT.